This T cell receptor (beta chain) originates from a study of PD-L1 blockade in urothelial cancer. Overall study context: Every 3 weeks, patients received intravenous atezolizumab 1,200 mg, beginning 2014. Counts from blood samples showed a median of approximately 150,000 T cells.

Some clones are missing from TCRdb's copy, which holds only in-frame ones; the method was immunoSEQ multiplex PCR. The table includes more than 30,000 clones, over 70% detected once. Germline loops: CDR1 ENHRY, CDR2 SYGVKD. The CDR3 runs 14 residues. Deletions cut 5 bases from V and 2 bases from J, with 13 bases between. The starting material was PBMCs, obtained around atezolizumab (anti-PD-L1) treatment. The chain couples TRBV10-3 to TRBJ2-7, with D perhaps TRBD2 (5 bases). The clonotype originates from a man aged 55 to 69 with urothelial cancer. The CDR3 here is CAISRLPRTYEQYF. The CDR3 coding sequence is TGTGCCATCAGTAGACTACCGAGAACCTACGAGCAGTACTTC.